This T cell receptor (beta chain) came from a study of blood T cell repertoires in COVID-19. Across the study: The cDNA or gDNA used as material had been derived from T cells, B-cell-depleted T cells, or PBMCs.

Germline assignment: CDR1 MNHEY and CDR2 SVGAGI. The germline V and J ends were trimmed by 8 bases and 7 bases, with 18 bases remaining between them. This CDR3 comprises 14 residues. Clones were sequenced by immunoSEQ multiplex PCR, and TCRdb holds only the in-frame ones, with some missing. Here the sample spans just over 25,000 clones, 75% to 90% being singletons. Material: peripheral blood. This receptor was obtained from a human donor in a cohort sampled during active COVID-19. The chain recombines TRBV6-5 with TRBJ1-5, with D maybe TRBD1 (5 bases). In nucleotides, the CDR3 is TGTGCCAGCGGAGGGGTCAGGGATGGGCAGCCCCAGCATTTT. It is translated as CASGGVRDGQPQHF.